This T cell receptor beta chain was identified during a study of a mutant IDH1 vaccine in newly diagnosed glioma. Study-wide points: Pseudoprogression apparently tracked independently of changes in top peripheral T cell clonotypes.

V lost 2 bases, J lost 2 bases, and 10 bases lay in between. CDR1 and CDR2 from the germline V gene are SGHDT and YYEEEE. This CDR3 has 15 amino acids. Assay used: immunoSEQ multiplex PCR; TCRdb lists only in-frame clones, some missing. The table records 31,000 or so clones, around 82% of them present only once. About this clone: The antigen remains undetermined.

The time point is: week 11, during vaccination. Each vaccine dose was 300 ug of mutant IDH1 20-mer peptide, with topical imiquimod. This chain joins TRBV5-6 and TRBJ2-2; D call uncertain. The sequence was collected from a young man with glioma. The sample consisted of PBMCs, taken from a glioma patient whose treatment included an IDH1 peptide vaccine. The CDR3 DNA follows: TGTGCCAGCAGCTTACAACGGAGAAACACCGGGGAGCTGTTTTTT. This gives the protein CASSLQRRNTGELFF.